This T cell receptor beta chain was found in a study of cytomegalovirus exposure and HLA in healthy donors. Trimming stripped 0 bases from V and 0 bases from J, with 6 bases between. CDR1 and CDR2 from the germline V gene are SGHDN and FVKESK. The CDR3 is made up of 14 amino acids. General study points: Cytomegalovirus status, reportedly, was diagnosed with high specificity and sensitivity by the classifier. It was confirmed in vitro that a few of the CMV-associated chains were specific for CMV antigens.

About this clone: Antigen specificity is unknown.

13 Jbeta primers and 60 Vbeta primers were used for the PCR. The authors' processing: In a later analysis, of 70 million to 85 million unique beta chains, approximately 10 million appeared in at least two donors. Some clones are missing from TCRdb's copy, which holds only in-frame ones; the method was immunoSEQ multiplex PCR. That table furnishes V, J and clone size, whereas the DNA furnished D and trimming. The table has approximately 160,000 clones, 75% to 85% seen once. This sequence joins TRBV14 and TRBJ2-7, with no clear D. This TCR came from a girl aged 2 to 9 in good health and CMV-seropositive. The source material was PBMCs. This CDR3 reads CASSQDRVSYEQYF. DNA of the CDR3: TGTGCCAGCAGCCAAGATCGAGTCTCCTACGAGCAGTACTTC.